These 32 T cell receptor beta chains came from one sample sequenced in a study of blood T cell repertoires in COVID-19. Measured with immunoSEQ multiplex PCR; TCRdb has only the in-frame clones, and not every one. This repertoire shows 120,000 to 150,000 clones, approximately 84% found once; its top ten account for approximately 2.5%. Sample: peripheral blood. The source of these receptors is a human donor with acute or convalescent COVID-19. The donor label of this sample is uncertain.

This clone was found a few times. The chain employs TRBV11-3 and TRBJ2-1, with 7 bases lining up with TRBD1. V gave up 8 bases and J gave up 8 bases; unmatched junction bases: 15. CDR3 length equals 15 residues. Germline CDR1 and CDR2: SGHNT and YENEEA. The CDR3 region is CASATRTGGVDEQFF. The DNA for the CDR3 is TGTGCCAGCGCGACCCGGACAGGCGGTGTGGATGAGCAGTTCTTC.

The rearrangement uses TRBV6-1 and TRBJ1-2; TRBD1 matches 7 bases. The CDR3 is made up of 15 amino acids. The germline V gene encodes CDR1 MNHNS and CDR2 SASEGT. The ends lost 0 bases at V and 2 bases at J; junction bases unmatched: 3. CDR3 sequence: CASSEAPGQNYGYTF. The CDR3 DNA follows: TGTGCCAGCAGTGAAGCCCCGGGACAGAACTATGGCTACACCTTC.

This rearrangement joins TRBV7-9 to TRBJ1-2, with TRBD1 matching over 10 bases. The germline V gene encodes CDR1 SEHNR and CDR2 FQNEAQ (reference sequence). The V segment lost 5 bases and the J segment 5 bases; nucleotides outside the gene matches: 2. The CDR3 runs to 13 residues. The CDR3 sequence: CASSEGQGYGYTF. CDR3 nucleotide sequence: TGTGCCAGCAGCGAGGGACAGGGGTATGGCTACACCTTC.

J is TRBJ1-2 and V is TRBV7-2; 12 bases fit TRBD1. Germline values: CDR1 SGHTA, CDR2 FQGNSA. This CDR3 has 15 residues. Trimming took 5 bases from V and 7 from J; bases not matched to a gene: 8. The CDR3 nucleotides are TGTGCCAGCAGCCACGACCCGGGACAGGGGGCTGGCTACACCTTC. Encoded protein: CASSHDPGQGAGYTF.

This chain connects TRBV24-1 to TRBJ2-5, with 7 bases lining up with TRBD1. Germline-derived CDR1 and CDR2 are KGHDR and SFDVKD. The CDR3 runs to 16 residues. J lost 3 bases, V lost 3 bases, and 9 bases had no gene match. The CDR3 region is CATSDPSTQGEETQYF. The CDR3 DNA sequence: TGTGCCACCAGTGATCCCTCGACGCAGGGGGAAGAGACCCAGTACTTC.

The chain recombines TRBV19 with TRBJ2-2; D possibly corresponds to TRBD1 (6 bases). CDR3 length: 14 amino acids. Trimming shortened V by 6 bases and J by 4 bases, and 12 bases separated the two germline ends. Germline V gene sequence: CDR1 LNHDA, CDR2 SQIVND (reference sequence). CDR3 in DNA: TGTGCCAGTAGGCCCACAGGGATCACCGGGGAGCTGTTTTTT. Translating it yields CASRPTGITGELFF.

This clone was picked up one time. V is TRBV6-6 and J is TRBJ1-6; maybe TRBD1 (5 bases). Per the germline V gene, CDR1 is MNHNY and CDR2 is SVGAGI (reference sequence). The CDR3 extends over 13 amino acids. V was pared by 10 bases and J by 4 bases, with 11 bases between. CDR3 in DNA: TGTGCCACGGCGGGGGGTTATAATTCACCCCTCCACTTT. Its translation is CATAGGYNSPLHF.

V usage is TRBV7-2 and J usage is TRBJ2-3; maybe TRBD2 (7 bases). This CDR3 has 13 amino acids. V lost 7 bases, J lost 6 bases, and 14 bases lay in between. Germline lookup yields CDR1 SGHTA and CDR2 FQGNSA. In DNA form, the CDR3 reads TGTGCCAGCAAGGTCAGGGGAGGGGATACGCAGTATTTT. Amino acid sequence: CASKVRGGDTQYF.

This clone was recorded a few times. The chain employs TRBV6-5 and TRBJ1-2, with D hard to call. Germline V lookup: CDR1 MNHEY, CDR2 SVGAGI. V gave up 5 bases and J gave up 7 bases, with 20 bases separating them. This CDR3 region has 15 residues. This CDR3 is CASSHRPIHEGGYTF. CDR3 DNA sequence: TGTGCCAGCAGTCACAGACCGATTCATGAAGGTGGCTACACCTTC.

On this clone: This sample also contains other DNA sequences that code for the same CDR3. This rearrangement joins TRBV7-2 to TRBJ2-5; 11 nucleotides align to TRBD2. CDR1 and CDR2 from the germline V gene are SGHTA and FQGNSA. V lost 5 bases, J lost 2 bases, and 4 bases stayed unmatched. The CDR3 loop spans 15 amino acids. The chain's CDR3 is CASSLGLAVQETQYF. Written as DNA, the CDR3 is TGTGCCAGCAGCCTGGGACTAGCGGTTCAAGAGACCCAGTACTTC.

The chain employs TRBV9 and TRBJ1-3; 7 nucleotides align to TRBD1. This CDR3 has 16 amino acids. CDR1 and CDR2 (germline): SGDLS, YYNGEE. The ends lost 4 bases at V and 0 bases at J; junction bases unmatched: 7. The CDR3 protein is CASSPGTADSGNTIYF. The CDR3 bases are TGTGCCAGCAGCCCAGGGACAGCCGACTCTGGAAACACCATATATTTT.

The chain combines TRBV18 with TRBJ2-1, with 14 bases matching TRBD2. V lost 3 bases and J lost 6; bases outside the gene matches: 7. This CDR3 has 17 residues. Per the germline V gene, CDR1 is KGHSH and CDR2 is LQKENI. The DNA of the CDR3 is TGTGCCAGCTCACCTAATTCCGGGACTAGCGGGGGCAATGAGCAGTTCTTC. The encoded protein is CASSPNSGTSGGNEQFF.

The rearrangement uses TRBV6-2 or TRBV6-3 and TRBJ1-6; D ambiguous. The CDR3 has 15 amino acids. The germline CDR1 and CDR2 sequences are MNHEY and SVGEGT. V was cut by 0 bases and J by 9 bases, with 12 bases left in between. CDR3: CASSYSTPSGSPLHF. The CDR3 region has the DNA TGTGCCAGCAGTTACTCAACACCTTCAGGTTCACCCCTCCACTTT.

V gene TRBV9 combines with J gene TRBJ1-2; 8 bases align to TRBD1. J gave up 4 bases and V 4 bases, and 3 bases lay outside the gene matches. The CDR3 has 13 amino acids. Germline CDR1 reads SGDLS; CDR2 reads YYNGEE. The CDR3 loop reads CASSSTGAYGYTF. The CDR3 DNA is TGTGCCAGCAGCTCGACAGGGGCCTATGGCTACACCTTC.

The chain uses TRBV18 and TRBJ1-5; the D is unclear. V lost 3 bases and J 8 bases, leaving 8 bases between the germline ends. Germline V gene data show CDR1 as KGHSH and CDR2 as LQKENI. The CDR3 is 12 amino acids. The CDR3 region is CASSPTGEPQHF. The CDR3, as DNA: TGTGCCAGCTCACCTACCGGGGAGCCCCAGCATTTT.

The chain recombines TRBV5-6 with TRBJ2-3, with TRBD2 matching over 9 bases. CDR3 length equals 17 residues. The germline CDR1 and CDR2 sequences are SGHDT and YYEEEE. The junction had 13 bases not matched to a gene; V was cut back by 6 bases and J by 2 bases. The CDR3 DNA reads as TGTGCCAGCAACGATCTCGGCGGGGGGGACTACACAGATACGCAGTATTTT. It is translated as CASNDLGGGDYTDTQYF.

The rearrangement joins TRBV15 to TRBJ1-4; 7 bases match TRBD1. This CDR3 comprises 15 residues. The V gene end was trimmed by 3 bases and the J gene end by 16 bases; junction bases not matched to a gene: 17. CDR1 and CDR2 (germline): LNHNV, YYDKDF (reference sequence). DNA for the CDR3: TGTGCCACCAGCAGGACCGGGACAGCCTTTGGACGAGCGTTTTTT. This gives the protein CATSRTGTAFGRAFF.

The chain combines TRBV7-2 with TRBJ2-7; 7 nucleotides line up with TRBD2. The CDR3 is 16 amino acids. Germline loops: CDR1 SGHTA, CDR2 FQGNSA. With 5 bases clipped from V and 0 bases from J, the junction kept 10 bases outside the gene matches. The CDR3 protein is CASSPQGAGNSYEQYF. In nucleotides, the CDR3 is TGTGCCAGCAGCCCTCAGGGAGCGGGGAACTCCTACGAGCAGTACTTC.

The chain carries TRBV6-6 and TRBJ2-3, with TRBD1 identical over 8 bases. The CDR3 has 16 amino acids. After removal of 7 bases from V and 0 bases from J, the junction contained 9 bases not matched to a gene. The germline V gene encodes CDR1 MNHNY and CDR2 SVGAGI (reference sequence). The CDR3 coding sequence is TGTGCCAGCACCGGACAGGGACGCACTAGCACAGATACGCAGTATTTT. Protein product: CASTGQGRTSTDTQYF.

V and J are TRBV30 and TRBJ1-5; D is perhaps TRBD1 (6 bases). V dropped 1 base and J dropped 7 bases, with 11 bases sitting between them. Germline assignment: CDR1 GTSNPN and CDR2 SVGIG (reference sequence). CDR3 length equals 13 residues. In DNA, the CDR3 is TGTGCCTGGAGTGGGGACATGCGCCAGCCCCAGCATTTT. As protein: CAWSGDMRQPQHF.

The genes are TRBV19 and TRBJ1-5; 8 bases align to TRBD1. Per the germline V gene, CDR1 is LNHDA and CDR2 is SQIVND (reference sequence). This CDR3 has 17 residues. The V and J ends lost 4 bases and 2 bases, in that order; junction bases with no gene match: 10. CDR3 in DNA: TGTGCCAGTAGTAACCCAATGACAGGGGTACGCAATCAGCCCCAGCATTTT. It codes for CASSNPMTGVRNQPQHF.

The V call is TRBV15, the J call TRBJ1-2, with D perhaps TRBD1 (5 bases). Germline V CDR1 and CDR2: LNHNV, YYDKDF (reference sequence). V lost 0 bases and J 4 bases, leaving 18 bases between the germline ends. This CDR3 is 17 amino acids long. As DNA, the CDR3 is TGTGCCACCAGCAGAGATCCTAAGGGGAGGCAGGGCTATGGCTACACCTTC. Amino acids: CATSRDPKGRQGYGYTF.

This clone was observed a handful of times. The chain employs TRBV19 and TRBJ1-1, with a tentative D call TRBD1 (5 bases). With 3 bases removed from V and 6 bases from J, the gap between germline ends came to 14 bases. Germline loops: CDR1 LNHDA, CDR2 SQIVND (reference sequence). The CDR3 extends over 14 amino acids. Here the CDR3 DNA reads TGTGCCAGTAGTATTTCGGGGGGAATCTCTGAAGCTTTCTTT. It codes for CASSISGGISEAFF.

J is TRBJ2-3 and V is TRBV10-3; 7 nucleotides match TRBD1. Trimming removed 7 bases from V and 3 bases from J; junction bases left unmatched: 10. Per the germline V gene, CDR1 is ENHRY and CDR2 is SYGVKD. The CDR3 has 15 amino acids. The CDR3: CAIKGQGERTDTQYF. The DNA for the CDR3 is TGTGCCATCAAAGGGCAGGGGGAAAGGACAGATACGCAGTATTTT.

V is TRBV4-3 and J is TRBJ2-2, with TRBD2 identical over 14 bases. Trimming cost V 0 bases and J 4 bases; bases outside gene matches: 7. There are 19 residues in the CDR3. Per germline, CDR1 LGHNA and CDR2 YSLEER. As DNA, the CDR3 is TGCGCCAGCAGCCAAGATCCAGGGGGGACTAGCGGGGGCACCGGGGAGCTGTTTTTT. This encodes CASSQDPGGTSGGTGELFF.

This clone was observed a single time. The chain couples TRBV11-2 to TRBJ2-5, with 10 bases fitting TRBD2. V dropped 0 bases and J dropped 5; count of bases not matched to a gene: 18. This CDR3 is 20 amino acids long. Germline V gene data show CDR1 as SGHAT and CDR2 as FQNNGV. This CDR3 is CASSLEWLAGARVGGETQYF. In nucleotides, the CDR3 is TGTGCCAGCAGCTTAGAGTGGCTAGCGGGAGCTCGGGTTGGAGGTGAGACCCAGTACTTC.

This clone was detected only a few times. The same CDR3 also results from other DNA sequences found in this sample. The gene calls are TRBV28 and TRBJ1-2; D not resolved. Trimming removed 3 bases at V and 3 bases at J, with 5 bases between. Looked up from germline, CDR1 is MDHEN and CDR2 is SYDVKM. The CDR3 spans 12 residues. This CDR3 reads CASSFSDYGYTF. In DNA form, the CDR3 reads TGTGCCAGCAGTTTTTCCGACTATGGCTACACCTTC.

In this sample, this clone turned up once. DNA of the CDR3: TGTGCCAGCAGCCAAGAACTTATAGCGGGGGGGAGGACAGATACGCAGTATTTT. This translates into CASSQELIAGGRTDTQYF. The V and J genes are TRBV4-2 and TRBJ2-3; 11 bases line up with TRBD2. Germline assignment: CDR1 LGHNA and CDR2 YNFKEQ. The V and J ends lost 0 bases and 3 bases, in that order; junction bases with no gene match: 8. The CDR3 is made up of 18 amino acids.

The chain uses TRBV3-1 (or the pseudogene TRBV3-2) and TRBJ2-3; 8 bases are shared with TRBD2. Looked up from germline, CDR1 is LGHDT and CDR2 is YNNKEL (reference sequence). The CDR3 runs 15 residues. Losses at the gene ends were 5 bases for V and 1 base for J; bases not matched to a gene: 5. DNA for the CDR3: TGTGCCAGCAGCGAGGGACTAGTGGGCACAGATACGCAGTATTTT. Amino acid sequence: CASSEGLVGTDTQYF.

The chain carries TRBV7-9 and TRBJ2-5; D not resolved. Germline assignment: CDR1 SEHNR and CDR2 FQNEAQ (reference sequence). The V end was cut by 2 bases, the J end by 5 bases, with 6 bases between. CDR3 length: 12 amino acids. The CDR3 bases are TGTGCCAGCAGCTTACTACGGGAGACCCAGTACTTC. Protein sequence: CASSLLRETQYF.

The CDR3 coding sequence is TGTGCCAGTAGGGGGACTAGCGGGGGCCATACCCAAGAGACCCAGTACTTC. Protein product: CASRGTSGGHTQETQYF. V gene TRBV19 combines with J gene TRBJ2-5; 14 bases align to TRBD2. Germline CDR1 LNHDA, CDR2 SQIVND (reference sequence). This CDR3 has 17 residues. Trimming cost V 6 bases and J 1 base; bases outside gene matches: 7.

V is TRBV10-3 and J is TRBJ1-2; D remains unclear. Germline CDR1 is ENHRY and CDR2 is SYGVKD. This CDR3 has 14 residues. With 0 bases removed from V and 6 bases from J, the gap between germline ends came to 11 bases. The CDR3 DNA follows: TGTGCCATCAGTGAGTCACGGGGAGTCAATGGCTACACCTTC. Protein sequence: CAISESRGVNGYTF.